This TCR beta chain comes out of a study of OX40 agonist ivuxolimab in advanced cancers. For the study at large: Patients were dosed with the agonistic anti-OX40 (CD134) antibody ivuxolimab.

The CDR3 is made up of 15 amino acids. Germline V gene data show CDR1 as MNHEY and CDR2 as SMNVEV (reference sequence). V was trimmed by 6 bases and J by 2 bases, leaving 17 bases between them. Data came from immunoSEQ multiplex PCR; TCRdb stores just in-frame clones and leaves some out. Among some 86,000 clones listed, 90% were seen once. The chain links TRBV27 to TRBJ2-7, with D uncertain. This receptor was taken from an adult with an advanced solid tumor such as melanoma, head and neck, liver or kidney cancer. The sample consisted of CD4+ or CD8+ T cells sorted from blood, taken in a trial of the OX40 agonist ivuxolimab. The DNA of the CDR3 is TGTGCCAGCAGCCCCAGTATGGACCCAACCTACGAGCAGTACGTC. This sequence encodes CASSPSMDPTYEQYV.